Below are 14 T cell receptor beta chains sequenced from a single sample in a study of Ad26.COV2.S vaccination and SARS-CoV-2 variants. Treatment specified: roughly 19 received Ad26.COV2.S at low or high dose, single or two shots; 5 received placebo; per-sample allocation not given. Sampling was performed 63 days after the first vaccine or placebo injection. Sequencing was performed with immunoSEQ multiplex PCR; in TCRdb, only in-frame clones are kept and a portion is missing. The sample records a few hundred thousand clones, roughly four fifths being singletons. Specimen: peripheral blood, collected in a trial of Ad26.COV2.S vaccine versus placebo. The receptors were gathered from a person between 18 and 59 years old who received the Ad26.COV2.S COVID-19 vaccine or a placebo.

The chain recombines TRBV18 with TRBJ1-2, with D possibly TRBD1 on 5 matching bases. The CDR3 covers 16 residues. The ends were cut back, 3 bases at V and 1 base at J, with 15 bases in the middle. Germline-derived CDR1 and CDR2 are KGHSH and LQKENI. The CDR3 is CASSPPLGTVNYGYTF. CDR3 DNA sequence: TGTGCCAGCTCACCGCCCTTGGGGACGGTTAACTATGGCTACACCTTC.

Points on this clone: The sample has other DNA sequences that encode this CDR3 too. The genes are TRBV9 and TRBJ2-1; a possible D gene is TRBD2 (6 bases). The germline gives CDR1 SGDLS, CDR2 YYNGEE. The CDR3 spans 14 residues. V was cut by 0 bases and J by 4 bases, with 8 bases left in between. CDR3 sequence reads: CASSVEGTYNEQFF. In nucleotides, the CDR3 is TGTGCCAGCAGCGTAGAGGGGACTTACAATGAGCAGTTCTTC.

The chain couples TRBV7-9 to TRBJ1-2; the D is unclear. Trimming stripped 4 bases from V and 9 bases from J, with 21 bases between. Germline CDR1 reads SEHNR; CDR2 reads FQNEAQ (reference sequence). CDR3 length: 15 residues. Here the CDR3 reads CASSSTGLGLDSYTF. The CDR3, as DNA: TGTGCCAGCAGCTCCACGGGGTTGGGCCTCGATAGCTACACCTTC.

This chain joins TRBV5-4 and TRBJ1-1, with D possibly matching TRBD1 (5 bases). The V gene lost 4 bases and the J gene lost 1 base, with 14 bases spanning the gap. This CDR3 comprises 15 residues. Germline V gives CDR1 SGHNT, CDR2 YYREEE (reference sequence). The CDR3: CASSTSGYGNTEAFF. CDR3 nucleotide sequence: TGTGCCAGCAGCACCTCAGGGTATGGGAACACTGAAGCTTTCTTT.

The chain carries TRBV6-5 and TRBJ1-2; 9 bases match TRBD1. CDR3 length equals 15 residues. In germline, CDR1 is MNHEY, CDR2 SVGAGI. Trimming cost V 6 bases and J 7 bases; bases outside gene matches: 12. CDR3 DNA: TGTGCCAGCAGCCCGGGACAGGGAAGGTTTGGTGGCTACACCTTC. Translated, it gives CASSPGQGRFGGYTF.

Many counts were recorded for this clone. CDR3 nucleotides: TGTGCCAGTAGTACATCTAAGGACGGATCATTACCCCAGCATTTT. Encoded protein: CASSTSKDGSLPQHF. This chain joins TRBV19 and TRBJ1-5; D unclear. V gave up 4 bases and J gave up 10 bases, with 20 bases separating them. CDR1 LNHDA and CDR2 SQIVND come from the germline V gene (reference sequence). The CDR3 has 15 amino acids.

V and J are TRBV6-5 and TRBJ1-1, with D perhaps matching TRBD1 (5 bases). The germline gives CDR1 MNHEY, CDR2 SVGAGI. The CDR3 extends over 11 amino acids. The germline V and J ends were trimmed by 11 bases and 3 bases, with 10 bases remaining between them. CDR3: CASGVHTEAFF. The CDR3 nucleotides are TGTGCCTCGGGGGTGCACACTGAAGCTTTCTTT.

V and J are TRBV28 and TRBJ2-5; the D is unclear. Germline loops: CDR1 MDHEN, CDR2 SYDVKM. This CDR3 comprises 15 residues. The ends were cut back, 0 bases at V and 5 bases at J, with 13 bases in the middle. As DNA, the CDR3 is TGTGCCAGCAGTTTATGGGTTCGTAGGCAGGAGACCCAGTACTTC. This encodes CASSLWVRRQETQYF.

The chain recombines TRBV11-2 with TRBJ1-4; no firm D call. Germline loops: CDR1 SGHAT, CDR2 FQNNGV. Trimming cost V 4 bases and J 5 bases, with 14 bases left between them. This CDR3 region has 15 residues. For the CDR3, the DNA is TGTGCCAGCAGCTCCCCCCCGGGGTTAAATGAAAAACTGTTTTTT. This sequence encodes CASSSPPGLNEKLFF.

This sequence joins TRBV6-5 and TRBJ1-4; the D gene is possibly TRBD1 (5 bases). From germline, CDR1 is MNHEY and CDR2 SVGAGI. Trimming left V 0 bases short and J 8 bases short, with 13 bases between. CDR3 length equals 15 residues. CDR3 residues: CASSYSNRGREKLFF. The CDR3 DNA is TGTGCCAGCAGTTACTCGAATAGGGGACGGGAAAAACTGTTTTTT.

This clone was picked up a small number of times. The V call is TRBV6-2 or TRBV6-3, the J call TRBJ2-6; TRBD2 might be the D (6 bases). Per the germline V gene, CDR1 is MNHEY and CDR2 is SVGEGT. This CDR3 comprises 15 residues. Trimming removed 2 bases from V and 1 base from J, with 6 bases in between. CDR3 sequence (DNA): TGTGCCAGCAGTTACCGGGGGTCTGGGGCCAACGTCCTGACTTTC. Its translation is CASSYRGSGANVLTF.

The rearrangement joins TRBV11-3 to TRBJ2-7; D ambiguous. The V gene lost 5 bases and the J gene lost 0 bases, with 14 bases spanning the gap. This CDR3 spans 15 amino acids. Germline lookup yields CDR1 SGHNT and CDR2 YENEEA. The CDR3 region has the DNA TGTGCCAGCAGCACCCCGTTTGTGGGCTCCTACGAGCAGTACTTC. It is translated as CASSTPFVGSYEQYF.

The J gene is TRBJ1-1, the V gene TRBV4-3, with D unresolved. Germline V CDR1 and CDR2: LGHNA, YSLEER. V gave up 5 bases and J gave up 5 bases, with 15 bases separating them. The CDR3 is 14 residues long. This CDR3 is CASSSFGISTEAFF. The DNA for the CDR3 is TGCGCCAGCAGCTCCTTTGGGATTTCTACTGAAGCTTTCTTT.

This chain links TRBV11-2 with TRBJ2-7; a possible D gene is TRBD2 (6 bases). V lost 3 bases, J lost 0 bases, and 18 bases lay in between. Per germline, CDR1 SGHAT and CDR2 FQNNGV. This CDR3 has 17 amino acids. CDR3 sequence (DNA): TGTGCCAGCAGCTTTGGGTCAAGGAGGGCTGCCTCCTACGAGCAGTACTTC. This encodes CASSFGSRRAASYEQYF.